A selection of T cell receptor beta chains follows, all from one sample in a study of T cells in Graves' hyperthyroidism and ophthalmopathy. TCRdb reanalysed the multiplex PCR reads using MiXCR and keeps one entry per CDR3 protein. The sample carries roughly 350,000 distinct CDR3 sequences, roughly an eighth recorded once. Sequencing input: blood. The receptors shown here come from a woman between 40 and 50 years old with Graves' ophthalmopathy. The CDR3 runs from the conserved cysteine through the conserved F or W. D genes are given only for firm matches. Clone size is not always given. Where it is, it says once, few, many or a class for expanded clones.

v_gene	d_gene	j_gene	abundance	CDR3aa	CDR3nt
TRBV27	.	TRBJ2-5	many	CASSAFLGEQETQYF	TGTGCCAGCAGTGCGTTTCTGGGGGAGCAAGAGACCCAGTACTTC
TRBV7-9	TRBD1	TRBJ1-5	many	CASSPGTGSFQPQHF	TGTGCCAGCAGCCCGGGGACAGGGTCATTTCAGCCCCAGCATTTT
TRBV27	.	TRBJ2-1	many	CAAAVGSSYNEQFF	TGTGCCGCTGCGGTTGGTAGCTCCTACAATGAGCAGTTCTTC
TRBV13	.	TRBJ2-3	few	CASSPVSGRTDTQYF	TGTGCCAGCAGCCCCGTTTCCGGGCGAACAGATACGCAGTATTTT
TRBV12-3/TRBV12-4	.	TRBJ1-3	.	CASSDRVEGEDTIYF	TGTGCCAGCAGTGACCGGGTCGAGGGAGAGGACACCATATATTTT
TRBV12-5	.	TRBJ2-2	few	CASGFHSGIAGELFF	TGTGCTAGTGGTTTCCATTCAGGGATAGCCGGGGAGCTGTTTTTT
TRBV12-3/TRBV12-4	.	TRBJ2-5	many	CASSPTGTQETQYF	TGTGCCAGCAGTCCTACCGGGACCCAAGAGACCCAGTACTTC
TRBV12-5	.	TRBJ1-2	few	CASGLGGKHGYTF	TGTGCTAGTGGTTTGGGGGGAAAACATGGCTACACCTTC
TRBV7-2	TRBD1	TRBJ2-2	few	CASSFDRAIGELFF	TGTGCCAGCAGCTTTGACAGGGCAATCGGGGAGCTGTTTTTT
TRBV5-1	TRBD2	TRBJ2-7	many	CASSKPGLATSYEQYF	TGCGCCAGCAGCAAACCGGGACTAGCGACTTCCTACGAGCAGTACTTC
TRBV6-1	.	TRBJ1-5	many	CASSAGRNYQPQHF	TGTGCCAGCAGTGCGGGACGCAACTATCAGCCCCAGCATTTT
TRBV6-1	TRBD1	TRBJ1-1	.	CASTQAPPSGTGDEAFF	TGTGCCAGCACCCAAGCCCCCCCGAGCGGGACAGGGGATGAAGCTTTCTTT
TRBV28	TRBD2	TRBJ2-2	few	CASSAGGLNTGELFF	TGTGCCAGCAGTGCGGGAGGCCTGAACACCGGGGAGCTGTTTTTT
TRBV19	TRBD2	TRBJ2-1	.	CASSPPGLAGIPGFF	TGTGCCAGTAGCCCCCCCGGACTAGCGGGAATTCCCGGGTTCTTC
TRBV12-3/TRBV12-4	.	TRBJ2-7	few	CASSLLSWGERSYEQYF	TGTGCCAGCAGTCTCCTCTCCTGGGGGGAGAGAAGCTACGAGCAGTACTTC
TRBV7-6	.	TRBJ2-3	.	CASSLEGLGDTQYF	TGTGCCAGCAGCTTAGAAGGTCTGGGGGATACGCAGTATTTT
TRBV30	.	TRBJ2-5	few	CAWSQGGVGGKTQYF	TGTGCCTGGAGTCAGGGGGGAGTGGGTGGAAAGACCCAGTACTTC
TRBV7-2	.	TRBJ1-1	many	CASSSYRVGWEAFF	TGTGCCAGCAGCTCCTACAGGGTTGGTTGGGAAGCTTTCTTT
TRBV20-1	.	TRBJ2-5	many	CSARPLKGGGETQYF	TGCAGTGCTCGCCCCCTGAAGGGAGGAGGGGAGACCCAGTACTTC
TRBV15	.	TRBJ2-2	many	CATSREGADTGELFF	TGTGCCACCAGCAGAGAGGGGGCCGACACCGGGGAGCTGTTTTTT
TRBV3-1	.	TRBJ1-5	many	CASSQDNQPQHF	TGTGCCAGCAGCCAAGACAACCAGCCCCAGCATTTT
TRBV7-9	.	TRBJ1-2	.	CASSLFYGYTF	TGTGCCAGCAGCTTATTCTATGGCTACACCTTC
TRBV30	TRBD1	TRBJ1-4	.	CAWCLKGAREKLFF	TGTGCCTGGTGTCTAAAGGGGGCGAGAGAAAAACTGTTTTTT
TRBV12-3/TRBV12-4	TRBD1	TRBJ1-5	many	CASSFGRGDRQNQPQHF	TGTGCCAGCAGTTTTGGTAGAGGGGACAGGCAAAATCAGCCCCAGCATTTT
TRBV10-2	TRBD1	TRBJ2-5	.	CASSPTGSETQYF	TGCGCCAGCAGTCCGACAGGGTCAGAGACCCAGTACTTC
TRBV6-1	TRBD2	TRBJ2-5	many	CASSELAGGQETQYF	TGTGCCAGCAGTGAACTAGCGGGGGGGCAAGAGACCCAGTACTTC
TRBV19	TRBD1	TRBJ1-5	many	CASSGGQGAQPQHF	TGTGCCAGTAGTGGCGGACAGGGGGCTCAGCCCCAGCATTTT
TRBV12-3/TRBV12-4	.	TRBJ2-7	many	CASSPRQTQGEQYF	TGTGCCAGCAGTCCCCGTCAGACCCAGGGGGAGCAGTACTTC
TRBV19	.	TRBJ1-2	few	CASSIMEGYHGYTF	TGTGCCAGTAGTATTATGGAGGGATATCATGGCTACACCTTC
TRBV3-1	.	TRBJ2-3	many	CASSQEDTGTDTQYF	TGTGCCAGCAGCCAAGAGGATACGGGCACAGATACGCAGTATTTT
TRBV7-2	.	TRBJ2-3	many	CATSVPDTQYF	TGTGCCACCTCTGTACCAGATACGCAGTATTTT
TRBV27	.	TRBJ1-1	many	CASSLSIGRVNTEAFF	TGTGCCAGCAGTTTATCGATAGGCAGAGTGAACACTGAAGCTTTCTTT
TRBV2	.	TRBJ1-2	many	CASSPRREYYGYTF	TGTGCCAGCAGCCCTCGAAGGGAGTACTATGGCTACACCTTC
TRBV29-1	.	TRBJ1-2	many	CSVGGGSYGYTF	TGCAGCGTTGGAGGGGGAAGCTATGGCTACACCTTC
TRBV2	TRBD1	TRBJ1-1	many	CASRAQTGGNTEAFF	TGTGCCAGCAGAGCCCAGACAGGGGGCAACACTGAAGCTTTCTTT
TRBV5-4	.	TRBJ1-6	.	CASSLAWKNSPLHF	TGTGCCAGCAGCTTGGCCTGGAAGAATTCACCCCTCCACTTT
TRBV28	.	TRBJ1-2	many	CASSLRGVGGYTF	TGTGCCAGCAGTTTAAGGGGGGTGGGTGGCTACACCTTC
TRBV5-6	TRBD2	TRBJ2-7	many	CASSWDSGSRYEQYF	TGTGCCAGCAGCTGGGATAGCGGGAGCAGGTACGAGCAGTACTTC
TRBV11-2	.	TRBJ1-5	many	CASSLEMGIGNQPQHF	TGTGCCAGCAGCTTAGAGATGGGGATTGGAAATCAGCCCCAGCATTTT
TRBV2	TRBD2	TRBJ2-7	many	CASSKGLAERYEQYF	TGTGCCAGCAGTAAGGGACTAGCGGAGCGCTACGAGCAGTACTTC
TRBV20-1	TRBD2	TRBJ2-1	.	CSAPQTSGASHYNEQFF	TGCAGTGCTCCTCAGACTAGCGGGGCTTCTCACTACAATGAGCAGTTCTTC